This T cell receptor (beta chain) was obtained from a study of T-cell memory formation after mild COVID-19. Each CDR3 protein gets one entry after TCRdb re-called the 5' RACE reads with MiXCR. Seen here are about 210,000 distinct CDR3 sequences, roughly 30% observed once, and the top ten hold 10% to 12%. Regarding this clonotype: What it binds is unknown.

The germline CDR1 and CDR2 sequences are KGHSH and LQKENI. The V and J ends lost 3 bases and 0 bases respectively, with 3 bases between them. The CDR3 contains 13 residues. Notes on the study in general: Cross-reactive memory seemingly joined, as some responding clones were found in pre-infection memory.

The sequencing input was PBMCs or a T cell subset sorted from them (not recorded which). The chain carries TRBV18 and TRBJ1-5; no reliable D call. The TCR was taken from an adult woman who had mild COVID-19 (a few samples of this study predate the infection). Cell type and time point are not known. CDR3 sequence reads: CASSPPSNQPQHF. The CDR3 nucleotides read TGTGCCAGCTCACCTCCTAGCAATCAGCCCCAGCATTTT.